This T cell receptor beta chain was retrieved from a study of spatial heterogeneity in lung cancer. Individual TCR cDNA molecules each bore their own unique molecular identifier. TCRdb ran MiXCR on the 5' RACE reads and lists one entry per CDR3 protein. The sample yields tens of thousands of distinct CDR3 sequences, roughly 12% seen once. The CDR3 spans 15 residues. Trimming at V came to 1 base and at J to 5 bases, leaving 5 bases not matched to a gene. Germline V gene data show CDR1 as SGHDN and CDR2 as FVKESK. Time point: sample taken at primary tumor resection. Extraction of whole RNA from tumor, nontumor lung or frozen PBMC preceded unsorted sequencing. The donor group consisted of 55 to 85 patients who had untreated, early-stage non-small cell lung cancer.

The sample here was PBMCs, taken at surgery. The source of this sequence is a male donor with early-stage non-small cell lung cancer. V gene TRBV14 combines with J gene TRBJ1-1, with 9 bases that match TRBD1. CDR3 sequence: CASSQATGGYTEAFF. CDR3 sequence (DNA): TGTGCCAGCAGCCAAGCGACAGGGGGTTATACTGAAGCTTTCTTT. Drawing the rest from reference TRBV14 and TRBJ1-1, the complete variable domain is EAGVTQFPSHSVIEKGQTVTLRCDPISGHDNLYWYRRVMGKEIKFLLHFVKESKQDESGMPNNRFLAERTGGTYSTLKVQPAELEDSGVYFCASSQATGGYTEAFFGQGTRLTVV.